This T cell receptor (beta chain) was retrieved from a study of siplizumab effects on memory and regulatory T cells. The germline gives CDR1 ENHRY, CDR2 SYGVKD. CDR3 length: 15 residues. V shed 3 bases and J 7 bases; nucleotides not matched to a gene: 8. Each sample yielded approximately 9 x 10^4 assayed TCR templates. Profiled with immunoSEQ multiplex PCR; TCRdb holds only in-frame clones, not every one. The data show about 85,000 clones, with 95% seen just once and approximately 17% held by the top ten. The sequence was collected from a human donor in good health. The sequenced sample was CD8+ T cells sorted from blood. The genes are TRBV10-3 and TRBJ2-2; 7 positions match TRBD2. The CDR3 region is CAISDAGVEYGELFF. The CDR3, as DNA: TGTGCCATCAGTGACGCGGGAGTGGAATACGGGGAGCTGTTTTTT.